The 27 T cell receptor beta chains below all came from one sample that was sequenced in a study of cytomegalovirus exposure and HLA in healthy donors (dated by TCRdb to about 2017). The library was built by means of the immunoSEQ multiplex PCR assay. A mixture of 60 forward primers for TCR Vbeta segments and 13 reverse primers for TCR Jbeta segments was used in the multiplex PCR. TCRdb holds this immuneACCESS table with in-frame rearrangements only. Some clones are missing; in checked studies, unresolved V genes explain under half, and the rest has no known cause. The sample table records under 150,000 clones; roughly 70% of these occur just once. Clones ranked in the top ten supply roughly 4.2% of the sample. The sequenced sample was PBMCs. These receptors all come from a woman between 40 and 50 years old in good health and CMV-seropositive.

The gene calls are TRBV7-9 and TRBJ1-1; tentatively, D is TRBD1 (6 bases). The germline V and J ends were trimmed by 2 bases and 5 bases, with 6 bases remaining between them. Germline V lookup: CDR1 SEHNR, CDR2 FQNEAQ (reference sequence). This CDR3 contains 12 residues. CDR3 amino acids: CASSLRGTEAFF. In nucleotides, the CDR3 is TGTGCCAGCAGCTTAAGGGGGACTGAAGCTTTCTTT.

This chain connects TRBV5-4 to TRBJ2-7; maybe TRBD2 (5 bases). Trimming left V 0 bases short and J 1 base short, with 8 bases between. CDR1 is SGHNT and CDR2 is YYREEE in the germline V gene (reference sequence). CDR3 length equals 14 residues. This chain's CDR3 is CASSLAPGSYEQYF. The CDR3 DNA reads TGTGCCAGCAGCTTGGCCCCGGGGTCCTACGAGCAGTACTTC.

CDR3 DNA sequence: TGTGCCAGCATGGAGGCCAGCGGGAGAGGTGAGCAGTACTTC. This gives the protein CASMEASGRGEQYF. The rearrangement joins TRBV6-1 to TRBJ2-7; 8 positions match TRBD2. V gave up 7 bases and J gave up 7 bases; unmatched junction bases: 12. There are 14 residues in the CDR3. CDR1 and CDR2 (germline): MNHNS, SASEGT.

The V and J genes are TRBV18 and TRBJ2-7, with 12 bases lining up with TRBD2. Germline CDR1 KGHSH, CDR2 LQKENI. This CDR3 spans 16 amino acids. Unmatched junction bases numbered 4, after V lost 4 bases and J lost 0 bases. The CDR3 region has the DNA TGTGCCAGCTCACAAGGACTAGCGGGGAACTCCTACGAGCAGTACTTC. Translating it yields CASSQGLAGNSYEQYF.

The CDR3: CASSLGTSTDTQYF. The CDR3 bases are TGCGCCAGCAGCTTGGGGACTAGCACAGATACGCAGTATTTT. The chain carries TRBV5-1 and TRBJ2-3; D possibly corresponds to TRBD2 (5 bases). The germline gives CDR1 SGHRS, CDR2 YFSETQ. The CDR3 totals 14 residues. Trimming took 0 bases from V and 0 from J, leaving 5 bases between them. The complete variable domain, with remaining parts taken from reference TRBV5-1 and TRBJ2-3, reads KAGVTQTPRYLIKTRGQQVTLSCSPISGHRSVSWYQQTPGQGLQFLFEYFSETQRNKGNFPGRFSGRQFSNSRSEMNVSTLELGDSALYLCASSLGTSTDTQYFGPGTRLTVL.

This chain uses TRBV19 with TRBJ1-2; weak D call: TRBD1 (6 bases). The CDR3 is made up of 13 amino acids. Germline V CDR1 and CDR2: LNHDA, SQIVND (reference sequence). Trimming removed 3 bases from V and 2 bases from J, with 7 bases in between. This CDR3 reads CASSIGTNYGYTF. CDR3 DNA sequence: TGTGCCAGTAGTATCGGGACAAACTATGGCTACACCTTC.

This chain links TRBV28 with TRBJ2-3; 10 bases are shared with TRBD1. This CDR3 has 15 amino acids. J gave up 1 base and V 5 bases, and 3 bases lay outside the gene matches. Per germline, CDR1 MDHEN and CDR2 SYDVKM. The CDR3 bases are TGTGCCAGCAGTGACGGGACAGGGGGCACAGATACGCAGTATTTT. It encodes CASSDGTGGTDTQYF.

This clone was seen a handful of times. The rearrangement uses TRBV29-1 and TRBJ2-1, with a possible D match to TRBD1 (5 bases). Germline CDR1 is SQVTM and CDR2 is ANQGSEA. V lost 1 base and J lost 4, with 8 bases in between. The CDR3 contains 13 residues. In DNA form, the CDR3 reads TGCAGCGTTGAAGCAGGGTCGTACAATGAGCAGTTCTTC. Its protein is CSVEAGSYNEQFF.

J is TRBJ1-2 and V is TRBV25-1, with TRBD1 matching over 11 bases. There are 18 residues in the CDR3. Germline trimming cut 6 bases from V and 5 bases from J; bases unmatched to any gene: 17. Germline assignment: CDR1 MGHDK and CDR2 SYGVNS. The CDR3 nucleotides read TGTGCCAGCAGCCCTTCGGGGCTCGGACAGGGGGCTGTTTATGGCTACACCTTC. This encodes CASSPSGLGQGAVYGYTF.

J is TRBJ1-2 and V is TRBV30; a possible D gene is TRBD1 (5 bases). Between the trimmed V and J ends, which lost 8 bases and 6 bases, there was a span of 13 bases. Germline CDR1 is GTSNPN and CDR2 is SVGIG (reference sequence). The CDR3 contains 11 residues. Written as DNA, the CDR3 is TGTGCCCGAAGGGGCCTCGATGGCTACACCTTC. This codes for CARRGLDGYTF.

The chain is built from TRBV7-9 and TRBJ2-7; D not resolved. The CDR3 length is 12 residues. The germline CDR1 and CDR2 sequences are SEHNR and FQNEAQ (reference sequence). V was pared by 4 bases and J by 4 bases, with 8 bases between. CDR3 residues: CASSSTRYEQYF. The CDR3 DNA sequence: TGTGCCAGCAGCTCCACCAGGTACGAGCAGTACTTC.

The CDR3 reads CASSYLAGYNEQFF. Here the CDR3 DNA reads TGTGCCAGCAGTTATCTAGCGGGGTACAATGAGCAGTTCTTC. The V and J genes are TRBV6-5 and TRBJ2-1; 9 bases map to TRBD2. V lost 3 bases to trimming and J lost 4 bases; unmatched junction nucleotides: 1. This CDR3 region has 14 residues. Germline CDR1 reads MNHEY; CDR2 reads SVGAGI.

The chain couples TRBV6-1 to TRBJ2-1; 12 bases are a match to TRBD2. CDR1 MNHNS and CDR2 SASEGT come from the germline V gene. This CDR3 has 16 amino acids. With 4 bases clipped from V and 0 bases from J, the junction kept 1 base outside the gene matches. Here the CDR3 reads CASSGLAGASYNEQFF. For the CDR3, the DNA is TGTGCCAGCAGTGGACTAGCGGGAGCCTCCTACAATGAGCAGTTCTTC.

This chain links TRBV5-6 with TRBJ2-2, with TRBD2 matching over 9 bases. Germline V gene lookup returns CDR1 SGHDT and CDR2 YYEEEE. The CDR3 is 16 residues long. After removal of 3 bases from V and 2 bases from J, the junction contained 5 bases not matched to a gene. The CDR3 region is CASSSRLAANTGELFF. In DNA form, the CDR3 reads TGTGCCAGCAGCTCTCGACTAGCGGCTAACACCGGGGAGCTGTTTTTT.

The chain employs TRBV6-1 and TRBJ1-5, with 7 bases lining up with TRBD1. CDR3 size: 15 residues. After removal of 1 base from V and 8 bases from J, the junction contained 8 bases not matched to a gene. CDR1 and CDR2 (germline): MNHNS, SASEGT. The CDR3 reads CASSEGGRGWEPQHF. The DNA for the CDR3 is TGTGCCAGCAGTGAAGGGGGCAGGGGGTGGGAGCCCCAGCATTTT.

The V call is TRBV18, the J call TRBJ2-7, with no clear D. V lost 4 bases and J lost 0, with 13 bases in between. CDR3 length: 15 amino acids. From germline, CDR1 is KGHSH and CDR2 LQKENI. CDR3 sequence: CASSHTMGNSYEQYF. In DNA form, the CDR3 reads TGTGCCAGCTCACACACGATGGGCAACTCCTACGAGCAGTACTTC.

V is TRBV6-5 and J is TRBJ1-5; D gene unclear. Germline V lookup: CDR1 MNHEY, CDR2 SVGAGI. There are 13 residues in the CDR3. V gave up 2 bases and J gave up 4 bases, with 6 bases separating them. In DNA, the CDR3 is TGTGCCAGCAGTTACAACAGAAATCAGCCCCAGCATTTT. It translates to CASSYNRNQPQHF.

Written as DNA, the CDR3 is TGCGCCAGCAGCTTGCGCGGGAGCGCCTCCTACGAGCAGTACTTC. Its translation: CASSLRGSASYEQYF. The chain uses TRBV5-1 and TRBJ2-7; 7 bases line up with TRBD2. The CDR3 totals 15 residues. Trimming cost V 1 base and J 0 bases; bases outside gene matches: 4. Germline V CDR1 and CDR2: SGHRS, YFSETQ.

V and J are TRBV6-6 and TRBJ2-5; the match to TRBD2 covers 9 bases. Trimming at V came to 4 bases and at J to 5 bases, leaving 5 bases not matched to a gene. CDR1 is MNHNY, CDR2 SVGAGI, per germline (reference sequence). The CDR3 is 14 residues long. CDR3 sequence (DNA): TGTGCCAGCAGTTGGGGTCTAGCGGGGGAGACCCAGTACTTC. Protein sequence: CASSWGLAGETQYF.

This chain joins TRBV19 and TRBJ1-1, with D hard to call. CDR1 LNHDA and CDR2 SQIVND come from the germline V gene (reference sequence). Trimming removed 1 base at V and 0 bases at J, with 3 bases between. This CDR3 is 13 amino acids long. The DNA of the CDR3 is TGTGCCAGTAGTATAGGCGTGAACACTGAAGCTTTCTTT. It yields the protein CASSIGVNTEAFF.

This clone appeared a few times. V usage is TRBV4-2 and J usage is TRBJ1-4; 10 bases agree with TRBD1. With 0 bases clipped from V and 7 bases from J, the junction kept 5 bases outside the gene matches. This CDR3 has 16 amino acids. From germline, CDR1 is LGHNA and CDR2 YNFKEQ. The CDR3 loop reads CASSQERQGAGEKLFF. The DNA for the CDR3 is TGTGCCAGCAGCCAAGAGCGACAGGGGGCCGGTGAAAAACTGTTTTTT.

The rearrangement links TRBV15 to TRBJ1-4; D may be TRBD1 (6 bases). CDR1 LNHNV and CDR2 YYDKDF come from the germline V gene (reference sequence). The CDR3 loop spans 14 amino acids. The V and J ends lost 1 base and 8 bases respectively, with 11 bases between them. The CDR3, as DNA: TGTGCCACCAGCAGAGGGGGCGGGGGCGAAAAACTGTTTTTT. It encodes CATSRGGGGEKLFF.

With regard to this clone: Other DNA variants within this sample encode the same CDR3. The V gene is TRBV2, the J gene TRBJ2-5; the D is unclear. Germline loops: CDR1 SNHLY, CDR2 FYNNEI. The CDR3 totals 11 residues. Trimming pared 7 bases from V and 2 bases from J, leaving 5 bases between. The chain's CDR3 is CASTPQETQYF. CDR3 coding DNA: TGTGCCAGCACCCCACAAGAGACCCAGTACTTC.

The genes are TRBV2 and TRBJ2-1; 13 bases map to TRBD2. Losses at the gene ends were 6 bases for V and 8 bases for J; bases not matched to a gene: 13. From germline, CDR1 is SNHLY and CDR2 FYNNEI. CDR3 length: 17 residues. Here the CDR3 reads CASSATWGLAGLDEQFF. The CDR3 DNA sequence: TGTGCCAGCAGCGCCACGTGGGGACTAGCGGGACTCGATGAGCAGTTCTTC.

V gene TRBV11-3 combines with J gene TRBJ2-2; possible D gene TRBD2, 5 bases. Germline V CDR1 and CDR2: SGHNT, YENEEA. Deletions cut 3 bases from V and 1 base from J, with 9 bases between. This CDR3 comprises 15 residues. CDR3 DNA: TGTGCCAGCAGCTTGGGAGCCATGAACACCGGGGAGCTGTTTTTT. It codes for CASSLGAMNTGELFF.

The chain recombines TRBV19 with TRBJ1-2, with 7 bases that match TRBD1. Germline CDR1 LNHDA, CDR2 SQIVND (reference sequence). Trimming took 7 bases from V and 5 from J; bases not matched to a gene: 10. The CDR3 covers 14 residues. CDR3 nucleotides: TGTGCCAGTACCTCACAGGGGTCAGATTATGGCTACACCTTC. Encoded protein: CASTSQGSDYGYTF.

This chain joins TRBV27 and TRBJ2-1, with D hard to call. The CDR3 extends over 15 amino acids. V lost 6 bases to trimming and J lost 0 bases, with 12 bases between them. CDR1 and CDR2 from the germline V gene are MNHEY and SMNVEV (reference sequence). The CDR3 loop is CASSLGSSSYNEQFF. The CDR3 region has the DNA TGTGCCAGCAGCCTAGGCAGCAGCTCCTACAATGAGCAGTTCTTC.